This T cell receptor beta chain is drawn from a study of identical twins. TCRdb called the 5' RACE reads again in MiXCR, with one record for every CDR3 protein. The data show 420,000 or so distinct CDR3 sequences, with about a fifth seen just once and around 12% held by the top ten. Trimming shortened V by 5 bases and J by 1 base, and 14 bases separated the two germline ends. Germline CDR1 DFQATT, CDR2 SNEGSKA (reference sequence). This CDR3 region has 14 residues. The TCR sequence derives from a man aged 45 to 65 in good health. The chain uses TRBV20-1 and TRBJ2-5; D possibly corresponds to TRBD1 (6 bases). Sequenced material: naive T cells sorted from blood. The CDR3 sequence: CSAGHRAGQETQYF. The CDR3 DNA sequence: TGCAGTGCTGGCCACAGGGCGGGCCAAGAGACCCAGTACTTC.